This T cell receptor (beta chain) was sequenced for a study of blood T cell repertoires in COVID-19. Across the whole study: Samples representing acute and convalescent COVID-19 were sourced from the United States, Italy and Spain. Sources were T cells, B-cell-depleted T cells, or PBMCs; the material itself was cDNA or gDNA.

CDR3 length equals 15 residues. From germline, CDR1 is MNHEY and CDR2 SVGAGI. V lost 6 bases, J lost 0 bases, and 12 bases lay in between. Authors' methods: Amplification from reference gene primers served as the basis for estimated nucleated cell counts. The table came from immunoSEQ multiplex PCR; TCRdb's copy has only in-frame clones and leaves some out. That table is the source of V, J and clone size, and D and trimming were worked out from the DNA. The table records under 80,000 clones, 88% of them present only once. This TCR was recovered from a human donor in a cohort sampled during active COVID-19. The specimen sequenced was peripheral blood. The genes are TRBV6-5 and TRBJ1-3; weak D call: TRBD1 (5 bases). As DNA, the CDR3 is TGTGCCAGCAGACAGGATGACACCTCTGGAAACACCATATATTTT. It codes for CASRQDDTSGNTIYF.